These T cell receptor beta chains were read from a single sample in a study of blood T cells in healthy people across ages. TCRdb re-derived calls from the 5' RACE reads in MiXCR, one entry per CDR3 protein. The sample records under 2,000,000 distinct CDR3 sequences, less than 50% being singletons. Sequencing used blood. The receptors were gathered from a woman aged 40 to 49 in good health. Both conserved end residues are part of each CDR3.

v_call	j_call	cdr3_aa
TRBV27	TRBJ2-7	CASSLMNRTYEQYF
TRBV6-2/TRBV6-3	TRBJ2-1	CASSSIRVSVNEQFF
TRBV15	TRBJ2-3	CATSRITDTQYF
TRBV24-1	TRBJ2-1	CATMGQGYNEQFF
TRBV6-1	TRBJ2-5	CASSESGVRAQYF
TRBV20-1	TRBJ2-1	CSARAPSGGNTGSYNEQFF
TRBV7-7	-	CASSPWDRGTQYF
TRBV7-7	TRBJ2-5	CASSADRGDYQETQYF
TRBV6-2/TRBV6-3	TRBJ2-3	CASSYGLDGDDTQYF
TRBV10-3	TRBJ2-6	CAINHSGANVLTF
TRBV4-3	TRBJ2-1	CASSQEHPGTGGSYNEQFF
TRBV28	TRBJ1-2	CASSLGEQGNYGYTF
TRBV7-6	TRBJ2-7	CASSLRSSREQYF
TRBV12-3/TRBV12-4	TRBJ2-4	CASRHLPEGAKNIQYF
TRBV20-1	TRBJ2-1	CSALSRGRGNEQFF
TRBV7-9	-	CASNGLGEIEQYF
TRBV7-2	TRBJ2-5	CASSLAGQVRETQYF
TRBV4-2	TRBJ2-7	CASSQVKGGAHEQYF
TRBV6-2/TRBV6-3	TRBJ2-3	CASRRSGFTDTQYF
TRBV4-3	TRBJ2-7	CASSQVGVRGSPYEQYF
TRBV11-2	TRBJ2-7	CASSRQGARSYEQYF
TRBV6-2/TRBV6-3	TRBJ2-7	CASNYSGTYEQYF